Sequencing of this TCR beta chain was carried out in a study of cytomegalovirus exposure and HLA in healthy donors. Whole-study results and caveats: Later on, an analysis tied approximately 17,000 TCR beta sequences to HLA alleles at 0.05 false discovery rate. For most subjects, TCR beta sequences were reported to predict HLA-A and HLA-B alleles with accuracy. Researchers left out some V segments, among them TRBV6-2 and TRBV6-3, as indistinguishable.

Turning to this clone: What it binds is not known.

Primers included in the PCR were 60 Vbeta and 13 Jbeta primers. Using immunoSEQ multiplex PCR, the repertoire was profiled, and TCRdb retains in-frame clones only, with some absent. This sample has about 160,000 clones, with around 84% found just once. Trimming took off 5 bases at V and 6 bases at J, with 17 bases between the two ends. The germline gives CDR1 LNHDA, CDR2 SQIVND (reference sequence). The CDR3 is made up of 15 amino acids. The sequencing input was PBMCs. This TCR was recovered from a woman aged 40 to 49 in good health and CMV-seronegative. The chain combines TRBV19 with TRBJ1-5; D is perhaps TRBD1 (6 bases). The CDR3 DNA reads TGTGCCAGTAGTGCAGGACAGCTAGGGGGTCAGCCCCAGCATTTT. It is translated as CASSAGQLGGQPQHF.